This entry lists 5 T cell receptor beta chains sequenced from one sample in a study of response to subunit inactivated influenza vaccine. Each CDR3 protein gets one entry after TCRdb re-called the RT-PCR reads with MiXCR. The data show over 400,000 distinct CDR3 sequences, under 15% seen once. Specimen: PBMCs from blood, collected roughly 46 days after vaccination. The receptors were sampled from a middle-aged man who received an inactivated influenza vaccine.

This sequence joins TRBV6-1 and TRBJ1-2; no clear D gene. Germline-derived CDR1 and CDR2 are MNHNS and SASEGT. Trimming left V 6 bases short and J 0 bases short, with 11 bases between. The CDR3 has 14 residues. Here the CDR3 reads CASRATLANYGYTF. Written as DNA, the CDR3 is TGTGCCAGCAGAGCGACATTAGCTAACTATGGCTACACCTTC.

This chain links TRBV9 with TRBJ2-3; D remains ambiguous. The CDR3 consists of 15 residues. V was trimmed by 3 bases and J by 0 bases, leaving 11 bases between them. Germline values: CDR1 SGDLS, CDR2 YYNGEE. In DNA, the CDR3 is TGTGCCAGCAGCGCGACTTATTCTAGCACAGATACGCAGTATTTT. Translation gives CASSATYSSTDTQYF.

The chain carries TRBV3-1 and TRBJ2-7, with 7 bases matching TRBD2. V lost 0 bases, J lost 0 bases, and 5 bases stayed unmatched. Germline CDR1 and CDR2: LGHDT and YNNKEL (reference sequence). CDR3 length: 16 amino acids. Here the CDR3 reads CASSQERLAVSYEQYF. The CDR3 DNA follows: TGTGCCAGCAGCCAAGAACGGCTAGCGGTCTCCTACGAGCAGTACTTC.

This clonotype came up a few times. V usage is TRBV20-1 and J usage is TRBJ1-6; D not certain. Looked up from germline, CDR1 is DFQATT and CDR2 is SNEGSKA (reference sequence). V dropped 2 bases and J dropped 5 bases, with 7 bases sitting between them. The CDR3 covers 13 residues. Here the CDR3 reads CSARPPDNSPLHF. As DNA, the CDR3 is TGCAGTGCTAGACCTCCAGATAATTCACCCCTCCACTTT.

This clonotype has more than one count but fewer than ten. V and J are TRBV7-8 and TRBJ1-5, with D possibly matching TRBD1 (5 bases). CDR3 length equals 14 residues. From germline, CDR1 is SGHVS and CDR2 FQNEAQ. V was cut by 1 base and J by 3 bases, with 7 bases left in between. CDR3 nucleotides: TGTGCCAGCAGCTTAGGCAGGGCCAATCAGCCCCAGCATTTT. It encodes CASSLGRANQPQHF. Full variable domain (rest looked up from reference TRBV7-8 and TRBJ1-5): GAGVSQSPRYKVAKRGQDVALRCDPISGHVSLFWYQQALGQGPEFLTYFQNEAQLDKSGLPSDRFFAERPEGSVSTLKIQRTQQEDSAVYLCASSLGRANQPQHFGDGTRLSIL.